The clone carrying this T cell receptor (beta chain) appeared once. Under the authors' procedure: Amplification with reference gene primers provided the estimates of nucleated cell counts. Repertoires were generated with immunoSEQ multiplex PCR, while TCRdb's copy carries only in-frame clones and drops some. The DNA gave D and trimming, while V, J and clone size come from that table. The table shows 110,000 to 150,000 clones, with approximately 92% occurring only once. The CDR3 extends over 22 amino acids. The source of the sample is a study of blood T cell repertoires in COVID-19. This rearrangement joins TRBV21-1 to TRBJ1-4; the table's D call TRBD1 went unverified against the DNA. TRBV21-1 is reported as a pseudogene. Sequenced input: peripheral blood. The sequence was obtained from a woman aged 60 to 75 with active COVID-19. The CDR3 loop is CASSEKGPRDSYESPTNEKLFF. CDR3 coding DNA: TGTGCCAGCAGCGAAAAGGGCCCCCGGGACAGTTACGAGAGTCCAACTAATGAAAAACTGTTTTTT.